These 14 T cell receptor beta chains originate from one sample sequenced in a study of PD-L1 blockade in urothelial cancer. Assay: immunoSEQ multiplex PCR; the TCRdb copy retains only in-frame clones and omits some. The sample has around 93,000 clones, approximately 82% seen once. This sample's time point: peripheral blood 6 weeks after treatment start. The sequences come from PBMCs, collected around atezolizumab (anti-PD-L1) treatment. The origin of the receptors is an older man with urothelial cancer.

The chain employs TRBV9 and TRBJ2-7; 7 bases line up with TRBD1. The CDR3 is 15 amino acids. CDR1 and CDR2 (germline): SGDLS, YYNGEE. V was clipped by 0 bases and J by 4 bases; unmatched bases: 7. The CDR3 DNA sequence: TGTGCCAGCAGCGTAGACGAGGGGGCGCGGTACGAGCAGTACTTC. Its translation: CASSVDEGARYEQYF.

The rearrangement joins TRBV5-4 to TRBJ2-7; D remains unclear. This CDR3 is 15 amino acids long. Trimming cost V 0 bases and J 0 bases, with 10 bases left between them. CDR1 is SGHNT and CDR2 is YYREEE in the germline V gene (reference sequence). The CDR3 DNA reads as TGTGCCAGCAGCTTGGATCCGCAGAACTCCTACGAGCAGTACTTC. It yields the protein CASSLDPQNSYEQYF.

The chain uses TRBV7-2 and TRBJ1-5, with D tentatively TRBD1 (5 bases). CDR1 and CDR2 from the germline V gene are SGHTA and FQGNSA. With 1 base removed from V and 3 bases from J, the gap between germline ends came to 7 bases. There are 14 residues in the CDR3. The CDR3 DNA sequence: TGTGCCAGCAGCTTAGGCAGGGCCAATCAGCCCCAGCATTTT. As protein: CASSLGRANQPQHF. Complete variable domain (other parts from reference TRBV7-2 and TRBJ1-5): GAGVSQSPSNKVTEKGKDVELRCDPISGHTALYWYRQSLGQGLEFLIYFQGNSAPDKSGLPSDRFSAERTGGSVSTLTIQRTQQEDSAVYLCASSLGRANQPQHFGDGTRLSIL.

The chain has TRBV7-2 and TRBJ2-2; TRBD1 agrees at 8 bases. The V segment lost 4 bases and the J segment 2 bases; nucleotides outside the gene matches: 12. The V gene's germline CDR1 is SGHTA and CDR2 FQGNSA. This CDR3 has 18 amino acids. In DNA, the CDR3 is TGTGCCAGCAGCTCCCCCTCCGGACAGGGATCAAACACCGGGGAGCTGTTTTTT. It specifies CASSSPSGQGSNTGELFF.

V is TRBV18 and J is TRBJ2-2, with 11 bases that match TRBD2. Germline lookup yields CDR1 KGHSH and CDR2 LQKENI. The CDR3 length is 18 residues. After removal of 3 bases from V and 6 bases from J, the junction contained 12 bases not matched to a gene. The DNA of the CDR3 is TGTGCCAGCTCACCCCCGGGACTAGCGGCCGGAGGGTCCGGGGAGCTGTTTTTT. It is translated as CASSPPGLAAGGSGELFF.

The rearrangement uses TRBV19 and TRBJ2-5; the match to TRBD1 covers 7 bases. Germline V gives CDR1 LNHDA, CDR2 SQIVND (reference sequence). The CDR3 loop spans 14 amino acids. The V gene end was trimmed by 7 bases and the J gene end by 7 bases; junction bases not matched to a gene: 12. CDR3 amino acids: CASTPDRRLGTQYF. The DNA for the CDR3 is TGTGCCAGTACCCCGGACAGGCGACTTGGGACCCAGTACTTC. The full variable domain, its missing parts supplied by reference TRBV19 and TRBJ2-5, is DGGITQSPKYLFRKEGQNVTLSCEQNLNHDAMYWYRQDPGQGLRLIYYSQIVNDFQKGDIAEGYSVSREKKESFPLTVTSAQKNPTAFYLCASTPDRRLGTQYFGPGTRLLVL.

V and J are TRBV5-5 and TRBJ2-5; 7 nucleotides match TRBD1. Germline assignment: CDR1 SGHKS and CDR2 YYEKEE (reference sequence). Unmatched junction bases numbered 11, after V lost 1 base and J lost 5 bases. This CDR3 is 16 amino acids long. The CDR3 nucleotides read TGTGCCAGCAGCTTGACCGAGACAGGGTCTGGCGAGACCCAGTACTTC. Protein product: CASSLTETGSGETQYF. The full variable domain, with the rest looked up from reference TRBV5-5 and TRBJ2-5, is DAGVTQSPTHLIKTRGQQVTLRCSPISGHKSVSWYQQVLGQGPQFIFQYYEKEERGRGNFPDRFSARQFPNYSSELNVNALLLGDSALYLCASSLTETGSGETQYFGPGTRLLVL.

The chain employs TRBV6-5 and TRBJ1-2; 8 bases fit TRBD1. With V trimmed by 6 bases and J by 4 bases, 10 bases remained unmatched. The V gene's germline CDR1 is MNHEY and CDR2 SVGAGI. The CDR3 loop spans 15 amino acids. CDR3: CASRPGTGVSYGYTF. CDR3 sequence (DNA): TGTGCCAGCAGGCCCGGGACAGGTGTATCCTATGGCTACACCTTC.

The DNA for the CDR3 is TGTGCCAGCAGCCCCCCCGGGAGCGGGGGAGGGGCAGATACGCAGTATTTT. Its translation is CASSPPGSGGGADTQYF. The V call is TRBV7-2, the J call TRBJ2-3; 8 bases fit TRBD2. The V gene end was trimmed by 5 bases and the J gene end by 4 bases; junction bases not matched to a gene: 14. The germline gives CDR1 SGHTA, CDR2 FQGNSA. The CDR3 sequence is 17 residues long.

This chain links TRBV2 with TRBJ2-3; 14 positions match TRBD2. The CDR3 runs to 17 residues. V lost 5 bases to trimming and J lost 3 bases; unmatched junction nucleotides: 7. Germline values: CDR1 SNHLY, CDR2 FYNNEI. The CDR3 reads CASSSPGLAGATDTQYF. The CDR3 coding sequence is TGTGCCAGCAGTTCCCCGGGACTAGCGGGAGCTACAGATACGCAGTATTTT.

This rearrangement joins TRBV4-1 to TRBJ2-3; D gene ambiguous. This CDR3 region has 14 residues. CDR1 MGHRA and CDR2 YSYEKL come from the germline V gene. Between the trimmed V and J ends, which lost 7 bases and 0 bases, there was a span of 11 bases. The CDR3 nucleotides are TGCGCCAGCACCCTAGGCGATAGCACAGATACGCAGTATTTT. This sequence encodes CASTLGDSTDTQYF.

Worth noting for this clone: Other nucleotide sequences in the sample specify the same CDR3. The chain employs TRBV19 and TRBJ1-4; tentatively, D is TRBD1 (5 bases). Per germline, CDR1 LNHDA and CDR2 SQIVND (reference sequence). CDR3 length equals 14 residues. V was pared by 3 bases and J by 1 base, with 6 bases between. DNA for the CDR3: TGTGCCAGTAGTATCGGGGGAACTAATGAAAAACTGTTTTTT. Translating gives CASSIGGTNEKLFF.

The chain joins TRBV11-3 to TRBJ2-1; 14 bases fit TRBD2. The CDR3 covers 15 residues. Germline CDR1 reads SGHNT; CDR2 reads YENEEA. The ends lost 4 bases at V and 10 bases at J; junction bases unmatched: 6. CDR3 DNA: TGTGCCAGCAGCTCCCCGGGACTAGCGGGAGACGAGCAGTTCTTC. Translated, it gives CASSSPGLAGDEQFF.

The V and J genes are TRBV5-6 and TRBJ2-1; 11 bases are a match to TRBD2. Germline loops: CDR1 SGHDT, CDR2 YYEEEE. The length of the CDR3 is 15 residues. V gave up 2 bases and J gave up 4 bases; unmatched junction bases: 2. This CDR3 reads CASSFSGREYNEQFF. The CDR3 DNA follows: TGTGCCAGCAGCTTTAGCGGGAGGGAATACAATGAGCAGTTCTTC.